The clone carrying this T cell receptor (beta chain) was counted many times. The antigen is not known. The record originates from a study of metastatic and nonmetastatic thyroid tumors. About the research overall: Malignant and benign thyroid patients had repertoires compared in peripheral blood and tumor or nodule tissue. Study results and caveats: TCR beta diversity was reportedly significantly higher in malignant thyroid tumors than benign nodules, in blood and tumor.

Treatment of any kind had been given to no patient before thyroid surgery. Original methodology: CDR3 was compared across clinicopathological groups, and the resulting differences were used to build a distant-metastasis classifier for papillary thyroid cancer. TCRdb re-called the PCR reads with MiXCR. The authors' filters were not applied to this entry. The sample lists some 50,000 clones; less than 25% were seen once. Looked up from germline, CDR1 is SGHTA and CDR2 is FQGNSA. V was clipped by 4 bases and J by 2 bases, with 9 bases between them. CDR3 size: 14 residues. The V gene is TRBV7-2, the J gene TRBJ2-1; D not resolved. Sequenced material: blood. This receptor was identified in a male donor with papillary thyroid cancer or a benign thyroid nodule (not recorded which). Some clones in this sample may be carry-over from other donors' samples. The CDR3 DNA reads TGTGCCAGCAGCTCAGGCGCTGCCTACAATGAGCAGTTCTTC. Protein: CASSSGAAYNEQFF.